Described below is a single T cell receptor beta chain sequence and its context. What it binds is unknown. The data originate from a study of blood T cells in healthy people across ages. Study outcomes and limitations: For the donors, CMV status was unknown and possibly confounded expanded clonotype changes. Diversity of TCR beta per million T cells declined in a roughly linear way with age.

About 10 milliliters of peripheral blood were drawn from each donor into EDTA-treated tubes. Germline V gives CDR1 SGHTA, CDR2 FQGNSA. V lost 4 bases to trimming and J lost 11 bases, with 20 bases between them. This CDR3 contains 14 residues. Primers used in a second PCR of about 7 to 11 cycles were a sample-barcoded 5' primer and a J-beta primer mix. Every individual sample yielded 2.5 million or more paired-end reads (each containing CDR3). MiXCR was run by TCRdb on the 5' RACE reads, yielding one entry per CDR3 protein. Of 700,000 or so distinct CDR3 sequences listed, 35% to 50% are singletons. V is TRBV7-2 and J is TRBJ1-1; D might be TRBD1 (6 bases). The sample taken for sequencing was blood. This TCR was sampled from a man older than 75 in good health. The CDR3 spells CASSSQTGRGMAFF. The DNA for the CDR3 is TGTGCCAGCAGCTCACAAACAGGGAGGGGAATGGCTTTCTTT.